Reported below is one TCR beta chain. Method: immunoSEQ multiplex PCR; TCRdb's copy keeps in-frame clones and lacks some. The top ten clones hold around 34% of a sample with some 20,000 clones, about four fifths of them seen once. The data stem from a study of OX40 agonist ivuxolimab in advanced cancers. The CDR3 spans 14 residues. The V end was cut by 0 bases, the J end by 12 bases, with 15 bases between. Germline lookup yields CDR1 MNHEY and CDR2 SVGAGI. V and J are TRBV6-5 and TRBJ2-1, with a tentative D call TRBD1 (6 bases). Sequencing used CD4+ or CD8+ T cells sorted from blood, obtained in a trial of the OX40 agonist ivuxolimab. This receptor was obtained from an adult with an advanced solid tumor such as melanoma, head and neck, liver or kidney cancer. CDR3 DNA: TGTGCCAGCAGTTACTCAAATACAGGGATCGGGCAGTTCTTC. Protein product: CASSYSNTGIGQFF.